This T cell receptor beta chain was recovered during a study of T cells after yellow fever vaccination (dated by TCRdb to the late 2010s). With regard to the full study: The SMART-Seq v4 Ultra Low Input RNA kit was used to prepare libraries from fractions with low cell numbers. To follow T-cell clones before and after primary and booster YFV17D yellow fever vaccination, bulk TCR alpha and beta repertoires were sequenced over time. Blood was drawn at multiple timepoints before and after primary and secondary immunization, with bulk PBMC replicates and cell subsets isolated. Two healthy male donors, one aged 18 to 29 and one aged 30 to 40 years, were included in the cohort.

What this sample's treatment or condition label stands for: live attenuated yellow fever vaccine strain. A standard Ficoll-Paque protocol was used to isolate PBMCs from peripheral blood. CD4 and CD8 T-cell fractions were isolated with Dynabeads CD4 and CD8 positive selection kits. TriZol was used to extract RNA from bulk PBMCs, CD4 and CD8 fractions, and dextramer-positive and dextramer-negative fractions. The CDR3 goes from the cysteine to the phenylalanine over 12 residues. Here the CDR3 DNA is all that survives: 36 bases in frame from base 1. V is shortened by 2 bases, J by 2 bases, and the region joining them spans 6 bases. Via the germline V gene (reference sequence), CDR1 is DFQATT and CDR2 SNEGSKA. This clonotype was counted between two and nine times. Its cognate antigen has yet to be identified. Qualities for individual bases were not recorded, and no much larger clone is one base off. The paper as a whole reports these results and caveats: After the booster, most of the clones that had expanded following primary vaccination were detected again (around 95% of CD4 and 85% to 90% of CD8), which suggests that memory was broadly maintained. A small fraction of clonotypes appeared in both the CD4 and CD8 compartments, likely as a result of convergent recombination. Because only a couple of donors were included in the study, the extent to which the findings can be generalized is limited. The secondary T-cell response was found to be weaker but faster than the primary response, with a peak reached on day 5 rather than on day 15. Because abundant contaminating clonotypes from the bulk population could be contained in FACS-sorted repertoires, computational filtering was required.

Sequencing was carried out with an Illumina NovaSeq 6000. TCR cDNA was synthesized by 5'RACE template switching, which introduced a universal primer site and unique molecular identifiers. Priming for cDNA synthesis came from both the TCR alpha and TCR beta constant segments. Library amplification used two PCR steps, and the second PCR step added sample barcodes and sequencing adapters. Sequencing of the libraries was done on either Illumina HiSeq 2500 (2x100 bp) or NovaSeq (2x150 bp). Regarding the original processing steps: Demultiplexing of reads and collapsing into UMI consensus sequences were performed with MIGEC, and V(D)J alignment was carried out with MiXCR. Vaccine-responding clonotypes were defined with edgeR using replicate PBMC samples, requiring FDR below 0.01 and a log2 fold change above 5 up to day 15. Each bulk clonotype was labeled CD4 or CD8 based on which sequenced repertoire, CD4 or CD8, contained the clonotype at higher abundance. The public reads were reprocessed in TCRdb via fastp at Q25 and MiXCR, keeping in-frame beta chains. Every entry covers one CDR3 protein and lists the most common genes and DNA from its rows. Here the V and J calls rest on TCRdb's processing, not on the authors' analysis. For this sample the table gives about 300,000 distinct CDR3 sequences, of which approximately 10% were detected only once. Approximately 3.5% of the sample is taken by the ten largest.

The V gene is TRBV20-1 and the J gene is TRBJ2-5, with the D gene uncertain. The sequence came from a man in his late teens or twenties who received the YFV17D yellow fever vaccine. Sequenced here: CD4+ T cells sorted from PBMCs, sampled 5 days after the yellow fever booster vaccination. In nucleotides, the sequence is TGCAGTGCTAGATACTCGCAAGAGACCCAGTACTTC. The translation is CSARYSQETQYF.